Following are 12 T cell receptor beta chains from one sample sequenced in a study of vaccination and CD4 T cells after COVID-19. Indicated treatment: roughly ten-day PBMC culture with coronavirus spike peptide pools or control peptides (ViraFEST assay). These TCRs' antigens remain unknown. Researchers used the Oncomine TCR Beta short-read assay to sequence DNA from cultured CD4+ T cells. One entry per CDR3 protein results from TCRdb running MiXCR on the PCR reads. Of 13,000 to 15,000 distinct CDR3 sequences in the sample, 43% are singletons; the top ten hold more than 8%. Material: CD4+ T cells from blood, cultured in vitro. These receptors all stem from a human donor who had recovered from COVID-19.

CDR3: CATSRDTNRLGYTF. Written as DNA, the CDR3 is TGTGCCACCAGCAGAGATACGAACCGCCTTGGCTACACCTTC. The V gene is TRBV15, the J gene TRBJ1-2; D uncertain. Germline loops: CDR1 LNHNV, CDR2 YYDKDF (reference sequence). V lost 0 bases, J lost 7 bases, and 12 bases lay in between. This CDR3 has 14 residues.

This clonotype was seen a single time. This chain links TRBV5-6 with TRBJ1-6, with 7 bases matching TRBD1. Germline CDR1 is SGHDT and CDR2 is YYEEEE. The CDR3 contains 13 residues. With V trimmed by 3 bases and J by 7 bases, 1 base remained unmatched. CDR3 protein: CASSSGGNSPLHF. The CDR3 DNA is TGTGCCAGCAGCTCAGGGGGGAATTCACCCCTCCACTTT.

The chain combines TRBV20-1 with TRBJ1-6; the D gene is possibly TRBD1 (6 bases). Trimming removed 5 bases from V and 8 bases from J, with 19 bases in between. Germline loops: CDR1 DFQATT, CDR2 SNEGSKA (reference sequence). The CDR3 extends over 15 amino acids. Written as DNA, the CDR3 is TGCAGTGCTTCTAGGGAGGGGGGCTCGGATTCACCCCTCCACTTT. It yields the protein CSASREGGSDSPLHF.

The chain joins TRBV9 to TRBJ2-5; D might be TRBD1 (6 bases). The V gene lost 0 bases and the J gene lost 3 bases, with 9 bases spanning the gap. Germline assignment: CDR1 SGDLS and CDR2 YYNGEE. This CDR3 has 14 amino acids. CDR3 region: CASSVEAGEETQYF. The CDR3 DNA is TGTGCCAGCAGCGTAGAGGCAGGGGAAGAGACCCAGTACTTC.

This chain uses TRBV2 with TRBJ1-6; the D is unclear. The CDR3 contains 13 residues. With 8 bases removed from V and 7 bases from J, the gap between germline ends came to 12 bases. Germline-derived CDR1 and CDR2 are SNHLY and FYNNEI. The CDR3 DNA is TGTGCCAGCGGGTCAGCCGTAAATTCACCCCTCCACTTT. It yields the protein CASGSAVNSPLHF. Full variable domain (rest looked up from reference TRBV2 and TRBJ1-6): EPEVTQTPSHQVTQMGQEVILRCVPISNHLYFYWYRQILGQKVEFLVSFYNNEISEKSEIFDDQFSVERPDGSNFTLKIRSTKLEDSAMYFCASGSAVNSPLHFGNGTRLTVT.

The rearrangement links TRBV6-1 to TRBJ2-3; the D is unclear. With 6 bases removed from V and 3 bases from J, the gap between germline ends came to 16 bases. The CDR3 runs to 15 residues. Germline V gives CDR1 MNHNS, CDR2 SASEGT. CDR3: CASRSFQSGTDTQYF. CDR3 bases: TGTGCCAGCAGATCATTTCAGTCCGGTACAGATACGCAGTATTTT.

V and J are TRBV14 and TRBJ1-6, with 9 positions matching TRBD1. This CDR3 has 14 residues. Germline V gene lookup returns CDR1 SGHDN and CDR2 FVKESK. V trimming: 4 bases; J trimming: 8 bases; junction bases outside the gene matches: 3. The CDR3 sequence is CASSLDRGYSPLHF. CDR3 DNA: TGTGCCAGCAGCCTGGACAGGGGATATTCACCCCTCCACTTT.

The chain has TRBV20-1 and TRBJ1-3; D unresolved. V was pared by 0 bases and J by 3 bases, with 6 bases between. CDR3 size: 13 residues. Looked up from germline, CDR1 is DFQATT and CDR2 is SNEGSKA (reference sequence). CDR3 residues: CSAREYNGNTIYF. For the CDR3, the DNA is TGCAGTGCTAGAGAGTACAATGGAAACACCATATATTTT.

This clonotype was seen only a few times. The J gene is TRBJ1-2, the V gene TRBV2; TRBD1 might be the D (5 bases). CDR1 SNHLY and CDR2 FYNNEI come from the germline V gene. Trimming stripped 4 bases from V and 4 bases from J, with 13 bases between. CDR3 length: 14 residues. The CDR3 nucleotides read TGTGCCAGCAGTGCGCGACAGAGCATCTATGGCTACACCTTC. This encodes CASSARQSIYGYTF. Full variable domain (outside the CDR3, taken from reference TRBV2 and TRBJ1-2): EPEVTQTPSHQVTQMGQEVILRCVPISNHLYFYWYRQILGQKVEFLVSFYNNEISEKSEIFDDQFSVERPDGSNFTLKIRSTKLEDSAMYFCASSARQSIYGYTFGSGTRLTVV.

This clonotype occurred a few times. The V gene is TRBV20-1, the J gene TRBJ1-1; D is uncertain. The CDR3 is made up of 13 amino acids. The ends were cut back, 2 bases at V and 5 bases at J, with 12 bases in the middle. The germline V gene encodes CDR1 DFQATT and CDR2 SNEGSKA (reference sequence). CDR3 residues: CSARSRTGTEAFF. The CDR3 region has the DNA TGCAGTGCTAGATCAAGAACGGGGACTGAAGCTTTCTTT.

The chain joins TRBV12-3 or TRBV12-4 to TRBJ1-1; 9 bases are a match to TRBD1. The CDR3 has 15 amino acids. Losses at the gene ends were 4 bases for V and 5 bases for J; bases not matched to a gene: 8. This CDR3 reads CASSSGTGWWTEAFF. For the CDR3, the DNA is TGTGCCAGCAGTTCCGGGACAGGGTGGTGGACTGAAGCTTTCTTT.

The rearrangement uses TRBV4-1 and TRBJ2-1, with 13 bases that match TRBD2. Trimming cost V 4 bases and J 9 bases; bases outside gene matches: 12. This CDR3 region has 17 residues. Per the germline V gene, CDR1 is MGHRA and CDR2 is YSYEKL. This CDR3 reads CASSPNPGLAGVGEQFF. The CDR3 bases are TGCGCCAGCAGCCCCAATCCCGGACTAGCGGGAGTAGGTGAGCAGTTCTTC.